This T cell receptor (beta chain) appears in the sequencing data of a study of PD-L1 blockade in urothelial cancer. For the study at large: Patients, treated from 2014 onward, received atezolizumab 1,200 mg intravenously every 3 weeks. Analyses were performed on blood at 3 weeks after treatment start (the second dose) and at 6 weeks. As for prior chemotherapy regimens, patients had received 0 to 3.

The repertoire was sequenced with immunoSEQ multiplex PCR; TCRdb's copy has only in-frame clones and lacks some. The sample contains more than 50,000 clones, roughly four fifths of which appear only once. Germline CDR1 and CDR2: GTSNPN and SVGIG (reference sequence). The V and J ends lost 2 bases and 2 bases respectively, with 12 bases between them. The CDR3 is 15 residues long. The source material was PBMCs, sampled around atezolizumab (anti-PD-L1) treatment. This chain joins TRBV30 and TRBJ1-4; D possibly corresponds to TRBD1 (6 bases). The origin of this receptor is a man aged 65 to 79 with urothelial cancer. The CDR3 here is CAWSPVTGTNEKLFF. CDR3 bases: TGTGCCTGGAGTCCAGTCACAGGGACTAATGAAAAACTGTTTTTT.